This T cell receptor (beta chain) originates from a study of CD8 T cells in Susac syndrome. TCR beta from blood CD8+ and CD4+ T cells was sequenced. Reverse transcription of about 0.5 to 1 ug RNA used random hexamers. Using its own MiXCR run on the immunoSEQ multiplex PCR reads, TCRdb lists one record per CDR3 protein. Here the sample spans 150,000 to 200,000 distinct CDR3 sequences, around 90% being singletons. This CDR3 comprises 13 residues. V was clipped by 2 bases and J by 5 bases; unmatched bases: 2. The germline V gene has CDR1 SEHNR and CDR2 FQNEAQ (reference sequence). The clonotype was recovered from a human donor in good health. The chain joins TRBV7-9 to TRBJ2-5; 7 bases are a match to TRBD2. Sequenced: CD4+ T cells from PBMCs. The CDR3 sequence: CASSLSGGETQYF. The CDR3 nucleotides are TGTGCCAGCAGCTTATCCGGGGGGGAGACCCAGTACTTC.